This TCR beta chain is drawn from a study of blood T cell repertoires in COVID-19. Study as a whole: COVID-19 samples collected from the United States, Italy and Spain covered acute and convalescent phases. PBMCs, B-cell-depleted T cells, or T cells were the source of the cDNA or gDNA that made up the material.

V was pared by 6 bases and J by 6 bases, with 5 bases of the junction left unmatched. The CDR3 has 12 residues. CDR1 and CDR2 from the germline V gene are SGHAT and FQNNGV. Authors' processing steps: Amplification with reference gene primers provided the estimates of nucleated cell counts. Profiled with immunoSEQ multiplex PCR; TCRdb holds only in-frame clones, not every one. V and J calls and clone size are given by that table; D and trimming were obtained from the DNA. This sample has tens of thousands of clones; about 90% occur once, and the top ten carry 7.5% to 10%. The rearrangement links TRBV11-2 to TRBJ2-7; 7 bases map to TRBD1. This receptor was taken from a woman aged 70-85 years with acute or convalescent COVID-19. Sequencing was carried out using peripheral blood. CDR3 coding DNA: TGTGCCAGCAGTTCAGGGACAGTCGAGCAGTACGTC. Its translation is CASSSGTVEQYV.